The source of this T cell receptor beta chain is a study of blood T cell repertoires in COVID-19. Turning to the study itself: In each case, the material was cDNA or gDNA derived from T cells, B-cell-depleted T cells, or PBMCs.

This clone was counted between two and nine times. After removal of 4 bases from V and 4 bases from J, the junction contained 6 bases not matched to a gene. The CDR3 spans 14 residues. Germline CDR1 SGHRS, CDR2 YFSETQ. Per the original data handling: By means of reference gene primer amplification, nucleated cell counts were estimated. The assay was immunoSEQ multiplex PCR, and TCRdb's table has in-frame clones only and misses some. V, J and clone size are those of that table, while D and trimming were read from the DNA. The sample has roughly 100,000 clones; about four fifths are singletons. The receptor was isolated from a woman in her seventies with acute or convalescent COVID-19. The chain has TRBV5-1 and TRBJ1-2, with 8 bases matching TRBD1. The sample was peripheral blood. The CDR3 bases are TGCGCCAGCAGCGACGGACAGGGCCTCTATGGCTACACCTTC. This sequence encodes CASSDGQGLYGYTF.